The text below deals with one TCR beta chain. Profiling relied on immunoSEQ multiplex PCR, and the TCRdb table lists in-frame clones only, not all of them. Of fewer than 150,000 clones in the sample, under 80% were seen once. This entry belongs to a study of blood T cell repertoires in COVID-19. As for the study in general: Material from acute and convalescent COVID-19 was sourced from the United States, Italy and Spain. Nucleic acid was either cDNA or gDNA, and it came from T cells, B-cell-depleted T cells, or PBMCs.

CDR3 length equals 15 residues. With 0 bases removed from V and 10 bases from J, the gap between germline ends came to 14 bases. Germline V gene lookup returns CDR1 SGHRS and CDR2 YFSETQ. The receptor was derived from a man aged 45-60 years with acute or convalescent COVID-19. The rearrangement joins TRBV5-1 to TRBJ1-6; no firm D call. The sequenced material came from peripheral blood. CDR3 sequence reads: CASSLGVEVKSPLHF. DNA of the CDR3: TGCGCCAGCAGCTTGGGGGTGGAGGTTAAGTCACCCCTCCACTTT.